The present TCR beta chain was sequenced within a study of blood T cell repertoires in COVID-19. For the study at large: Material from acute and convalescent COVID-19 was sourced from the United States, Italy and Spain.

V gave up 4 bases and J gave up 0 bases; unmatched junction bases: 4. Germline assignment: CDR1 SGHVS and CDR2 FNYEAQ. CDR3 size: 15 residues. This table comes from immunoSEQ multiplex PCR, and its TCRdb copy is limited to in-frame clones, with some not included. The sample holds under 150,000 clones, nearly 90% seen once. V is TRBV7-6 and J is TRBJ2-3, with 7 bases fitting TRBD1. The sequence derives from a woman in her 70s who had recovered from COVID-19. The sample consisted of peripheral blood. CDR3 sequence: CASSSSGQSTDTQYF. Here the CDR3 DNA reads TGTGCCAGCAGCTCCTCGGGACAGAGCACAGATACGCAGTATTTT.